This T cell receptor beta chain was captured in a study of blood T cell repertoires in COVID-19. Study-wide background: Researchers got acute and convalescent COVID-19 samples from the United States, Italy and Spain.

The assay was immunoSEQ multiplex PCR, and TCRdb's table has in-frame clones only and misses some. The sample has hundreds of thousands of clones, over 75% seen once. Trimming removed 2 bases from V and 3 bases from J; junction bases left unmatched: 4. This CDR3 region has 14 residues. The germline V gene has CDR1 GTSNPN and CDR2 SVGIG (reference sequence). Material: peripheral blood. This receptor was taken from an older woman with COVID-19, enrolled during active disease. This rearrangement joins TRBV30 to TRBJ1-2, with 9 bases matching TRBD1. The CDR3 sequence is CAWSPDRGDYGYTF. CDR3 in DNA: TGTGCCTGGAGTCCGGACAGGGGAGACTATGGCTACACCTTC.